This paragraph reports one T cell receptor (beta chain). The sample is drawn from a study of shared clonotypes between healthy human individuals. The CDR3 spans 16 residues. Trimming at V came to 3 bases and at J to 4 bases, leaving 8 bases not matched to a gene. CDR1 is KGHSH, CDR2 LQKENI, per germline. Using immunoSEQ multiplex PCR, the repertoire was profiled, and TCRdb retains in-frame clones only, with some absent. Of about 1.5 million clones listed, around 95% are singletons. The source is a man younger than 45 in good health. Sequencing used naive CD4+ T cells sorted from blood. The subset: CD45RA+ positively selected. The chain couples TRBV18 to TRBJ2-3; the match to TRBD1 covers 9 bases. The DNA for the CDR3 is TGTGCCAGCTCACCTGAAGGACAGGGGAAATCAGATACGCAGTATTTT. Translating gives CASSPEGQGKSDTQYF.